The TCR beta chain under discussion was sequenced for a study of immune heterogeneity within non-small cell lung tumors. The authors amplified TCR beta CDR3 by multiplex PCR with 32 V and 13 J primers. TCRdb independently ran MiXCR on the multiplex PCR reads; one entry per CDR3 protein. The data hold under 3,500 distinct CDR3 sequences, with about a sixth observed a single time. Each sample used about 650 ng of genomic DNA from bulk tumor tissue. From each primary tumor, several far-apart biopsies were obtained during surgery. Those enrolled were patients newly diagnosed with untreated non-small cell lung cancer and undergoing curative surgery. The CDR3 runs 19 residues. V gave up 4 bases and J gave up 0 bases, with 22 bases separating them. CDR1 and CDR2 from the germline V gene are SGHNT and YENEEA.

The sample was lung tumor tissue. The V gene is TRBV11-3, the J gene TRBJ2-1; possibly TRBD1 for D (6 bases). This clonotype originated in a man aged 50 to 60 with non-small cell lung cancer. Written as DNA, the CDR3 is TGTGCCAGCAGCTCGAAAGGGGGTCTGGGCAGGAGCTCCTACAATGAGCAGTTCTTC. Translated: CASSSKGGLGRSSYNEQFF.